Listed below are T cell receptor beta chains from one sample, sequenced in a study of blood T cells in healthy people across ages. TCRdb itself ran the 5' RACE reads through MiXCR, one entry per CDR3 protein. The sample shows fewer than 2,000,000 distinct CDR3 sequences, around 36% of them seen only once. The sequenced sample was blood. The receptors were sampled from a woman in her thirties in good health. The CDR3 runs from the conserved cysteine through the conserved F or W. The D gene is left open where the match is weak. Only some rows state a clone size, as once, few, many or a class for expanded clones.

>TRBD1|TRBJ1-1|TRBV6-5|few
CASSYSQGALAEAFF
TGTGCCAGCAGTTACTCACAGGGGGCTTTGGCTGAAGCTTTCTTT
>TRBD1|TRBJ1-2|TRBV20-1|many
CSAQQGNYGYTF
TGCAGTGCTCAACAGGGGAACTATGGCTACACCTTC
>TRBD2|TRBJ2-7|TRBV20-1|.
CSATGLAYEQYF
TGCAGTGCAACGGGACTAGCCTACGAGCAGTACTTC
>.|TRBJ2-5|TRBV9|few
CASSPPPQEIQETQYF
TGTGCCAGCAGCCCACCCCCGCAGGAGATACAAGAGACCCAGTACTTC
>.|TRBJ2-3|TRBV4-2|many
CASCPGSGSTDTQYF
TGTGCCAGCTGTCCGGGGTCGGGAAGCACAGATACGCAGTATTTT
>.|TRBJ2-3|TRBV20-1|.
CSAPAWRKSTDTQYF
TGCAGTGCGCCTGCATGGCGGAAAAGCACAGATACGCAGTATTTT
>TRBD2|TRBJ2-1|TRBV20-1|few
CSARVAGGRYEQFF
TGCAGTGCTAGAGTAGCGGGGGGGCGTTATGAGCAGTTCTTC
>.|TRBJ2-5|TRBV30|.
CAWSVSQGKETQYF
TGTGCCTGGAGTGTATCCCAGGGAAAAGAGACCCAGTACTTC
>TRBD1|TRBJ1-6|TRBV11-2|few
CASSSFGTGNSPLHF
TGTGCCAGCAGCTCATTCGGGACAGGGAATTCACCCCTCCACTTT
>.|TRBJ2-7|TRBV15|.
CATSSEAGFSYEQYF
TGTGCCACCAGCAGCGAGGCGGGGTTCTCCTACGAGCAGTACTTC
>TRBD1|TRBJ2-7|TRBV6-6|.
CASSYLGTGGHGQYF
TGTGCCAGCAGTTACCTCGGGACAGGGGGCCACGGGCAGTACTTC
>.|TRBJ1-2|TRBV27|.
CANSFGSANNYGYTF
TGTGCCAACAGTTTCGGCTCGGCGAACAACTATGGCTACACCTTC